This T cell receptor (beta chain) stems from a study of PD-1 blockade in classical Hodgkin lymphoma. Findings and caveats of the study: Before treatment, complete responders showed about the same diversity as newly diagnosed patients.

CDR3 length: 15 residues. Trimming stripped 1 base from V and 2 bases from J, with 6 bases between. Germline lookup yields CDR1 LGHNA and CDR2 YSLEER. Only in-frame clones appear in the TCRdb table, and some are missing; sequencing was by immunoSEQ multiplex PCR. The top ten clones hold 20% to 25% of a sample with 25,000 to 30,000 clones, over 65% of them seen once. Brentuximab vedotin exposure varied among the patients, all of whom had relapsed after autologous stem cell transplantation. Note on this clone: Its target is not known.

The TCR sequence derives from a human donor with classical Hodgkin lymphoma. V is TRBV4-3 and J is TRBJ2-6; D possibly corresponds to TRBD2 (5 bases). Material: peripheral blood mononuclear cells (PBMCs), obtained before the second cycle of nivolumab. CDR3 loop: CASSQGGTGANVLTF. For the CDR3, the DNA is TGCGCCAGCAGCCAAGGAGGGACTGGGGCCAACGTCCTGACTTTC.